This record looks at one T cell receptor beta chain sequence and its context. Primers: 60 Vbeta forward and 13 Jbeta reverse. Libraries were prepared by immunoSEQ multiplex PCR; TCRdb keeps only in-frame clonotypes and omits some of them. The data hold approximately 180,000 clones, with around 79% observed a single time. The sample belongs to a study of cytomegalovirus exposure and HLA in healthy donors. This CDR3 contains 16 residues. V was cut by 4 bases and J by 2 bases, with 15 bases left in between. Per the germline V gene, CDR1 is MGHRA and CDR2 is YSYEKL. Sequenced sample: PBMCs. This TCR was recovered from a middle-aged man in good health and CMV-seropositive. V and J are TRBV4-1 and TRBJ1-5; TRBD1 might be the D (6 bases). CDR3 residues: CASSPAVGARNQPQHF. The CDR3 DNA reads as TGCGCCAGCAGCCCCGCGGTGGGGGCCCGCAATCAGCCCCAGCATTTT.